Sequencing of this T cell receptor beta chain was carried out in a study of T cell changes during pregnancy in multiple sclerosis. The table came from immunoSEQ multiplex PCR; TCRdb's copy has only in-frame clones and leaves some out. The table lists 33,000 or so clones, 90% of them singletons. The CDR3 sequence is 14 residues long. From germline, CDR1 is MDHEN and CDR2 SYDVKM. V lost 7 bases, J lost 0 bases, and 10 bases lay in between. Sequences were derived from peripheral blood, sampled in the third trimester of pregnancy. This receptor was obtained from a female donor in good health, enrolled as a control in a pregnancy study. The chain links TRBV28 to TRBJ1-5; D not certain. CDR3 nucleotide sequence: TGTGCCAGCACTAGGATTTATAGCAATCAGCCCCAGCATTTT. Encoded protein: CASTRIYSNQPQHF.